The entry that follows covers one T cell receptor (beta chain) sequence. A junction end diverges from the germline sequence, so it may reflect a read error. This entry belongs to a study of response to subunit inactivated influenza vaccine. TCRdb re-called the RT-PCR reads with MiXCR, one entry per CDR3 protein. The sample carries around 570,000 distinct CDR3 sequences, approximately 10% recorded once. CDR1 and CDR2 from the germline V gene are SGHDT and YYEEEE. The CDR3 covers 16 residues. Separately, the same data were catalogued under a study of T cells expressing NK-cell markers. That source notes: With UMIs, 5'RACE template switching was used to make TCR beta cDNA.

The V and J genes are TRBV5-6 and TRBJ2-3; maybe TRBD1 (6 bases). This TCR derives from a man aged 50 or older who received an inactivated influenza vaccine. Sequenced here: PBMCs from blood, sampled on the day of vaccination. CDR3 coding DNA: TGTGCCAGCAGCTGGGATAGGGTCAGGGGTCGGGATACGCAGTCTTTT. It translates to CASSWDRVRGRDTQSF.